This T cell receptor (beta chain) was recorded in a study of identical twins. In every case, the donor was a healthy Caucasian. The study's findings and limits: Models predicted less out-of-frame TCR alpha sharing in monozygotic twins than was found. Fewer insertions were carried by abundant cord blood beta clonotypes, but none was seen in memory repertoires.

The cDNA had a unique molecular identifier and a template-switch universal primer site. TCRdb used MiXCR to reprocess the 5' RACE reads, holding one entry per CDR3 protein. The table records around 1.7 million distinct CDR3 sequences, about 32% of them present only once. This clonotype was counted a few times. Its antigen is as yet unknown. Sequencing input: cord blood. This receptor was obtained from a newborn girl in good health.

Here the CDR3 reads CASRGLALTYEQYF. The CDR3 DNA is TGTGCCAGTCGGGGGTTAGCTTTAACCTACGAGCAGTACTTC. V is TRBV2 and J is TRBJ2-7, with a weak D call TRBD2 (6 bases). The V and J ends lost 9 bases and 2 bases respectively, with 17 bases between them. The CDR3 extends over 14 amino acids. Germline assignment: CDR1 SNHLY and CDR2 FYNNEI.